Below are 14 T cell receptor beta chains sequenced from a single sample in a study of CD8 T cells in ankylosing spondylitis. In TCRdb, the 5' RACE reads were re-called with MiXCR into one record per CDR3 protein. Here the sample spans 250,000 to 350,000 distinct CDR3 sequences, roughly 20% being singletons. The sequenced material came from blood, either unsorted or a sorted T cell fraction (not recorded which). The receptors come from a male donor with ankylosing spondylitis or in good health (not recorded which).

The chain couples TRBV7-8 to TRBJ2-1, with TRBD2 identical over 12 bases. The length of the CDR3 is 19 residues. V lost 5 bases, J lost 0 bases, and 11 bases stayed unmatched. Germline assignment: CDR1 SGHVS and CDR2 FQNEAQ. CDR3 sequence reads: CASSVTGTSGLSSYNEQFF. CDR3 sequence (DNA): TGTGCCAGCAGCGTGACCGGGACTAGCGGGTTAAGCTCCTACAATGAGCAGTTCTTC.

This clonotype was observed a few times. CDR3 DNA sequence: TGTGCCAGCAGCGACCGGGGACTAGCGGGGGGGTCGAACACCGGGGAGCTGTTTTTT. This encodes CASSDRGLAGGSNTGELFF. The chain uses TRBV11-2 and TRBJ2-2, with 16 bases identical to TRBD2. Germline values: CDR1 SGHAT, CDR2 FQNNGV. After removal of 5 bases from V and 0 bases from J, the junction contained 6 bases not matched to a gene. The CDR3 has 19 residues.

V gene TRBV5-1 combines with J gene TRBJ1-1, with 8 bases matching TRBD1. The J segment lost 1 base and the V segment lost 6 bases, leaving 8 bases of the junction unmatched. The CDR3 consists of 15 residues. The germline V gene has CDR1 SGHRS and CDR2 YFSETQ. This CDR3 reads CASTNRGGQNTEAFF. CDR3 in DNA: TGCGCCAGCACGAACAGGGGGGGTCAGAACACTGAAGCTTTCTTT.

This clonotype was seen only a few times. This chain joins TRBV6-1 and TRBJ1-6; D is undetermined. In germline, CDR1 is MNHNS, CDR2 SASEGT. The CDR3 contains 16 residues. The V end was cut by 0 bases, the J end by 10 bases, with 16 bases between. The CDR3 coding sequence is TGTGCCAGCAGTGAAGCGCCGGCCGCGCGTGGCTCACCCCTCCACTTT. As protein: CASSEAPAARGSPLHF.

The chain combines TRBV21-1 with TRBJ2-7; the D call of TRBD2 is as the table states it, not checked on the DNA. TRBV21-1 is a pseudogene. There are 16 residues in the CDR3. This chain's CDR3 is CASSKGVSGVLYEQYV. For the CDR3, the DNA is TGTGCCAGCAGCAAAGGGGTAAGTGGAGTCCTTTACGAGCAGTACGTC.

V gene TRBV7-3 combines with J gene TRBJ2-3; D unclear. Germline V gene lookup returns CDR1 SGHTA and CDR2 FQGTGA. Trimming left V 0 bases short and J 3 bases short, with 10 bases between. The CDR3 loop spans 15 amino acids. For the CDR3, the DNA is TGTGCCAGCAGCTTAACCATGGGCGGAACAGATACGCAGTATTTT. Translated, it gives CASSLTMGGTDTQYF.

There are a few counts of this clonotype. The V call is TRBV6-5, the J call TRBJ1-6, with D perhaps matching TRBD1 (5 bases). Trimming left V 2 bases short and J 6 bases short, with 11 bases between. The CDR3 has 15 amino acids. Germline V gives CDR1 MNHEY, CDR2 SVGAGI. The DNA for the CDR3 is TGTGCCAGCAGTTACATGGGGGGAAGTAATTCACCCCTCCACTTT. Translation gives CASSYMGGSNSPLHF.

The chain employs TRBV9 and TRBJ1-6, with a tentative D call TRBD1 (6 bases). Germline V gene lookup returns CDR1 SGDLS and CDR2 YYNGEE. The CDR3 consists of 17 residues. V lost 0 bases, J lost 5 bases, and 15 bases lay in between. This chain's CDR3 is CASSVAAGGGDNSPLHF. CDR3 DNA: TGTGCCAGCAGCGTAGCGGCCGGGGGCGGCGATAATTCACCCCTCCACTTT.

This clonotype appeared a few times. V and J are TRBV7-8 and TRBJ2-7, with D perhaps matching TRBD2 (6 bases). Per germline, CDR1 SGHVS and CDR2 FQNEAQ. V was shortened by 1 base and J by 3 bases, with 13 bases between the two germline ends. The CDR3 covers 15 residues. CDR3 protein: CASSLGTGGGYEQYV. CDR3 bases: TGTGCCAGCAGCTTAGGAACTGGGGGAGGCTACGAGCAGTACGTC.

CDR3 sequence (DNA): TGTGCCAGCAGCTTAGGAGGACAGGGGACCTCCTATGGCTACACCTTC. Its translation: CASSLGGQGTSYGYTF. The chain couples TRBV7-9 to TRBJ1-2, with 9 bases identical to TRBD1. The V and J ends lost 1 base and 4 bases, in that order; junction bases with no gene match: 7. CDR1 is SEHNR, CDR2 FQNEAQ, per germline (reference sequence). The CDR3 has 16 amino acids.

The genes are TRBV3-1 and TRBJ1-1; TRBD1 matches 9 bases. Germline CDR1 is LGHDT and CDR2 is YNNKEL (reference sequence). The CDR3 is 17 amino acids. With V trimmed by 4 bases and J by 0 bases, 9 bases remained unmatched. CDR3 nucleotide sequence: TGTGCCAGCAGCCCCTCCGGGACAGGGCACATGAACACTGAAGCTTTCTTT. Residues: CASSPSGTGHMNTEAFF.

The chain has TRBV20-1 and TRBJ2-3; 7 bases line up with TRBD2. Germline V gives CDR1 DFQATT, CDR2 SNEGSKA (reference sequence). With V trimmed by 7 bases and J by 2 bases, 3 bases remained unmatched. This CDR3 region has 12 residues. The chain's CDR3 is CSGERDTDTQYF. In DNA, the CDR3 is TGCAGTGGGGAGCGGGACACAGATACGCAGTATTTT.

This clonotype was observed a handful of times. The rearrangement joins TRBV5-1 to TRBJ2-1; TRBD2 aligns across 7 bases. Per the germline V gene, CDR1 is SGHRS and CDR2 is YFSETQ. Losses at the gene ends were 5 bases for V and 2 bases for J; bases not matched to a gene: 1. CDR3 length: 13 amino acids. The chain's CDR3 is CASRLATYNEQFF. In nucleotides, the CDR3 is TGCGCCAGCAGACTAGCGACCTACAATGAGCAGTTCTTC.

This clonotype was seen a handful of times. The rearrangement uses TRBV29-1 and TRBJ1-1; D remains unclear. V lost 3 bases and J 6 bases, leaving 8 bases between the germline ends. The length of the CDR3 is 11 residues. The germline CDR1 and CDR2 sequences are SQVTM and ANQGSEA. CDR3 protein: CSVEAPPEAFF. CDR3 coding DNA: TGCAGCGTTGAGGCACCCCCTGAAGCTTTCTTT. Drawing the rest from reference TRBV29-1 and TRBJ1-1, the complete variable domain is SAVISQKPSRDICQRGTSLTIQCQVDSQVTMMFWYRQQPGQSLTLIATANQGSEATYESGFVIDKFPISRPNLTFSTLTVSNMSPEDSSIYLCSVEAPPEAFFGQGTRLTVV.